This record looks at one TCR beta chain sequence and its context. Germline-derived CDR1 and CDR2 are LGHNT and FRNRAP. With 5 bases removed from V and 10 bases from J, the gap between germline ends came to 12 bases. This CDR3 is built from 12 residues. This record belongs to a study of cytomegalovirus exposure and HLA in healthy donors. Vbeta (60) and Jbeta (13) primers were used in the PCR. Using immunoSEQ multiplex PCR, the repertoire was profiled, and TCRdb retains in-frame clones only, with some absent. Altogether under 200,000 clones are present, about 73% being singletons, with the ten largest covering approximately 3.1%.

This chain links TRBV12-5 with TRBJ2-1, with D perhaps TRBD1 (6 bases). The sample consisted of PBMCs. This sequence was found in a middle-aged woman in good health and CMV-seronegative. This CDR3 reads CASGKTGKEQFF. In DNA form, the CDR3 reads TGTGCTAGTGGTAAAACAGGGAAGGAGCAGTTCTTC.